Listed below are T cell receptor beta chains from one sample, sequenced in a study of T cell responses to AZD1222 COVID-19 vaccine. Profiled with immunoSEQ multiplex PCR; TCRdb holds only in-frame clones, not every one. The sample includes around 110,000 clones, about 90% of them seen just once. The starting material was peripheral blood, obtained on day 0 of AZD1222 vaccination. All receptors derive from an adult in good health. The CDR3 runs from the conserved cysteine through the conserved F or W. D genes are given only for firm matches. The size field is filled for only some rows; it gives once, few, many or a size class.

V gene,clone size,J gene,D gene,CDR3 length,CDR3 protein,CDR3 DNA
TRBV7-3,.,TRBJ2-2,.,15,CASSARDGNTGELFF,TGTGCCAGCAGCGCTAGGGACGGGAACACCGGGGAGCTGTTTTTT
TRBV19,.,TRBJ1-2,.,13,CASSYRANYGYTF,TGTGCCAGTAGTTACAGGGCTAACTATGGCTACACCTTC
TRBV7-3,.,TRBJ2-6,.,15,CASSSQKDGANVLTF,TGTGCCAGCAGCTCGCAAAAGGACGGGGCCAACGTCCTGACTTTC
TRBV3-1/TRBV3-2,.,TRBJ2-1,TRBD1,19,CASSHTGAGGQGNFNEQFF,TGTGCCAGCAGCCATACGGGGGCGGGCGGACAGGGAAATTTCAATGAGCAGTTCTTC
TRBV19,.,TRBJ2-5,.,13,CASSKFWMETQYF,TGTGCCAGTAGTAAGTTCTGGATGGAGACCCAGTACTTC
TRBV7-2,.,TRBJ2-5,.,13,CASSPGSLGAQYF,TGTGCCAGCAGCCCCGGGTCTCTAGGGGCCCAGTACTTC
TRBV5-1,.,TRBJ1-2,TRBD1,15,CASRITGEVNYGYTF,TGCGCCAGCAGGATTACAGGGGAAGTGAACTATGGCTACACCTTC
TRBV3-1/TRBV3-2,.,TRBJ1-5,.,15,CASSLLPGGDQPQHF,TGTGCCAGCAGCCTGCTACCTGGGGGGGACCAGCCCCAGCATTTT
TRBV28,once,TRBJ1-1,.,14,CASRPGGMNTEAFF,TGTGCCAGCAGGCCCGGGGGCATGAACACTGAAGCTTTCTTT
TRBV6-5,.,TRBJ1-6,.,16,CASSYTWDNSGSPLHF,TGTGCCAGCAGTTACACGTGGGACAACTCGGGTTCACCCCTCCACTTT
TRBV7-2,once,TRBJ2-3,.,14,CASSPGGGEDTQYF,TGTGCCAGCAGCCCTGGGGGCGGGGAAGATACGCAGTATTTT
TRBV15,.,TRBJ1-5,.,15,CATSRDLHPRQPQHF,TGTGCCACCAGCAGAGATCTACACCCTCGTCAGCCCCAGCATTTT
TRBV6-5,.,TRBJ2-7,.,13,CAAKALSSYEQYF,TGTGCCGCCAAGGCGTTGAGCTCCTACGAGCAGTACTTC